The 3 T cell receptor beta chains below were found in one sample sequenced in a study of T-cell memory formation after mild COVID-19 (dated by TCRdb to the early 2020s). Library method: 5' RACE. Data came from an Illumina NovaSeq 6000. TCRdb applied fastp at Q25 and MiXCR to the public reads, then kept only in-frame beta chains. A single entry per CDR3 protein holds the most common genes and DNA from its merged rows. This sample is represented by under 110,000 distinct CDR3 sequences; around 12% of them were singletons. Around 30% of the sample lies in the top ten. Specimen: PBMCs or a T cell subset sorted from them (not recorded which). The receptors originated from an adult woman who had mild COVID-19 (a few samples of this study predate the infection). The sample titles of this study are shuffled in the database, so cell type and time point are left out; the donor was told from shared clones.

In this sample, this clonotype turned up a few times. The rearrangement uses TRBV29-1 and TRBJ2-7; TRBD2 aligns across 7 bases. J gave up 5 bases and V 6 bases, and 7 bases lay outside the gene matches. Germline V gene sequence: CDR1 SQVTM, CDR2 ANQGSEA. CDR3 size: 12 residues. The CDR3 bases are TGCAGCGTCCAGGGACTAATCGACGAGCAGTACTTC. This sequence encodes CSVQGLIDEQYF.

The gene calls are TRBV7-9 and TRBJ2-5; D perhaps matches TRBD2 (6 bases). Germline V CDR1 and CDR2: SEHNR, FQNEAQ (reference sequence). With 5 bases removed from V and 5 bases from J, the gap between germline ends came to 18 bases. This CDR3 region has 15 residues. The CDR3 spells CASSAWDSFKETQYF. CDR3 DNA sequence: TGTGCCAGCAGCGCGTGGGACTCCTTCAAGGAGACCCAGTACTTC. Full variable domain (outside the CDR3, taken from reference TRBV7-9 and TRBJ2-5): DTGVSQNPRHKITKRGQNVTFRCDPISEHNRLYWYRQTLGQGPEFLTYFQNEAQLEKSRLLSDRFSAERPKGSFSTLEIQRTEQGDSAMYLCASSAWDSFKETQYFGPGTRLLVL.

This clonotype was observed a handful of times. The rearrangement joins TRBV20-1 to TRBJ2-1; tentative D call: TRBD1 (5 bases). Deletions cut 0 bases from V and 7 bases from J, with 16 bases between. Germline V gene sequence: CDR1 DFQATT, CDR2 SNEGSKA (reference sequence). The CDR3 runs to 15 residues. The CDR3 coding sequence is TGCAGTGCTAGAGATTTGGCAGGGATGGAGAATGAGCAGTTCTTC. As protein: CSARDLAGMENEQFF.